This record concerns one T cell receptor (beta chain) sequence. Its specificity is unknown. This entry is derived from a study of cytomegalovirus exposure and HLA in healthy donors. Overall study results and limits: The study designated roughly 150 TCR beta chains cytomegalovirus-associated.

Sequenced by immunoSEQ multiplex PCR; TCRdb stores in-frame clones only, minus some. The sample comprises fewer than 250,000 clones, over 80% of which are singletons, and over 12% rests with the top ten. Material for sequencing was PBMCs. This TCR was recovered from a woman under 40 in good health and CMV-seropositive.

Here the CDR3 DNA reads TGCGCCAGCAGCCAAGGTATCACAGGCGACTACGAGCAGTACTTC. It is translated as CASSQGITGDYEQYF. V and J are TRBV4-1 and TRBJ2-7, with a weak D call TRBD1 (5 bases). The V and J ends lost 1 base and 3 bases respectively, with 13 bases between them. From germline, CDR1 is MGHRA and CDR2 YSYEKL. This CDR3 is built from 15 residues.